This is a list of T cell receptor beta chains from one sample in a study of shared clonotypes between healthy human individuals. Method: immunoSEQ multiplex PCR; TCRdb's copy keeps in-frame clones and lacks some. This table holds approximately 100,000 clones, around 68% found once. The sample comprised memory CD8+ T cells sorted from blood. The receptor source for this set is a woman aged 25 to 39 in good health. CDR3s include the opening cysteine and the closing phenylalanine or tryptophan. A D gene is named only where the DNA matches it firmly. For some rows the clone size is stated as once, few or many, or as a class when expanded; others skip it.

many,TRBJ2-5,-,TRBV5-6,CASSLKSSYQETQYF,TGTGCCAGCAGCTTGAAGTCCAGCTACCAAGAGACCCAGTACTTC
-,TRBJ2-3,TRBD1,TRBV25-1,CASSSNSGTGGEDTQYF,TGTGCCAGCAGTTCAAATTCCGGGACAGGGGGCGAGGATACGCAGTATTTT
many,TRBJ1-1,-,TRBV2,CASDWDGGYEAFF,TGTGCCAGCGACTGGGACGGAGGCTATGAAGCTTTCTTT
-,TRBJ2-1,-,TRBV25-1,CASSESKTLPRNEQFF,TGTGCCAGCAGTGAAAGTAAGACACTACCTCGGAATGAGCAGTTCTTC
many,TRBJ2-6,TRBD1,TRBV29-1,CSAWTGGLSGANVLTF,TGCAGCGCCTGGACAGGGGGCCTCTCTGGGGCCAACGTCCTGACTTTC
-,TRBJ2-7,-,TRBV7-9,CASSFEGSHEQYF,TGTGCCAGCAGCTTTGAGGGATCCCACGAGCAGTACTTC
-,TRBJ2-2,TRBD2,TRBV11-2,CASSLLAGGPGELFF,TGTGCCAGCAGCTTACTAGCGGGAGGGCCCGGGGAGCTGTTTTTT
-,TRBJ2-2,-,TRBV7-9,CASSLVQGTGELFF,TGTGCCAGCAGCTTAGTCCAGGGGACCGGGGAGCTGTTTTTT
once,TRBJ2-1,-,TRBV2,CASSTGRDDEQFF,TGTGCCAGCAGTACCGGCCGGGACGATGAGCAGTTCTTC
-,TRBJ2-7,-,TRBV6-1,CASSLTANYEQYF,TGTGCCAGCAGCTTGACAGCTAACTACGAGCAGTACTTC
-,TRBJ2-1,TRBD2,TRBV7-3,CASSLGGLAGNNEQFF,TGTGCCAGCAGCTTGGGTGGACTAGCGGGAAACAATGAGCAGTTCTTC
many,TRBJ2-7,-,TRBV19,CASSRDSDREQYF,TGTGCCAGTAGCCGGGACTCCGACCGCGAGCAGTACTTC
-,TRBJ2-2,TRBD1,TRBV25-1,CASSADPGQGGTGELFF,TGTGCCAGCAGTGCAGATCCGGGACAGGGAGGCACCGGGGAGCTGTTTTTT
few,TRBJ2-1,TRBD2,TRBV28,CASRRGVAGGNEQFF,TGTGCCAGCAGGCGAGGGGTAGCGGGAGGCAATGAGCAGTTCTTC
few,TRBJ2-6,-,TRBV4-1,CASSNRTTSRANVLTF,TGCGCCAGCAGCAATAGAACCACAAGTCGGGCCAACGTCCTGACTTTC
-,TRBJ2-1,TRBD1,TRBV4-1,CASSQVHAGTVSNEQFF,TGCGCCAGCAGCCAAGTTCATGCAGGGACAGTCAGTAATGAGCAGTTCTTC
once,TRBJ2-7,-,TRBV7-6,CASSSIRGGEQYF,TGTGCCAGCAGCTCAATCAGGGGCGGCGAGCAGTACTTC
once,TRBJ1-5,-,TRBV19,CASSSGQPQHF,TGTGCCAGTAGTAGTGGACAGCCCCAGCATTTT
-,TRBJ2-7,TRBD1,TRBV27,CASSFGQDPYEQYF,TGTGCCAGCAGTTTTGGACAGGACCCCTACGAGCAGTACTTC
-,TRBJ2-3,-,TRBV7-6,CASSKQTFRSDTQYF,TGTGCCAGCAGCAAACAGACCTTTAGATCAGATACGCAGTATTTT
many,TRBJ2-2,-,TRBV15,CATSRDRLESGELFF,TGTGCCACCAGCAGAGACCGACTAGAATCCGGGGAGCTGTTTTTT
many,TRBJ2-7,TRBD2,TRBV29-1,CSATSGSSEQYF,TGCAGCGCGACTAGCGGGAGTTCCGAGCAGTACTTC
-,TRBJ2-1,TRBD2,TRBV25-1,CASSLAGGKAEQFF,TGTGCCAGCAGTCTAGCGGGAGGCAAGGCTGAGCAGTTCTTC
many,TRBJ1-5,-,TRBV19,CASAGQSISEPQHF,TGTGCCAGTGCCGGACAGAGTATTTCCGAGCCCCAGCATTTT
few,TRBJ2-7,-,TRBV11-2,CASSPYGASYEQYF,TGTGCCAGCAGCCCATATGGGGCTTCGTACGAGCAGTACTTC
-,TRBJ2-7,TRBD1,TRBV5-5,CASSNKPGQLYEQYF,TGTGCCAGCAGCAACAAACCGGGACAGTTATACGAGCAGTACTTC